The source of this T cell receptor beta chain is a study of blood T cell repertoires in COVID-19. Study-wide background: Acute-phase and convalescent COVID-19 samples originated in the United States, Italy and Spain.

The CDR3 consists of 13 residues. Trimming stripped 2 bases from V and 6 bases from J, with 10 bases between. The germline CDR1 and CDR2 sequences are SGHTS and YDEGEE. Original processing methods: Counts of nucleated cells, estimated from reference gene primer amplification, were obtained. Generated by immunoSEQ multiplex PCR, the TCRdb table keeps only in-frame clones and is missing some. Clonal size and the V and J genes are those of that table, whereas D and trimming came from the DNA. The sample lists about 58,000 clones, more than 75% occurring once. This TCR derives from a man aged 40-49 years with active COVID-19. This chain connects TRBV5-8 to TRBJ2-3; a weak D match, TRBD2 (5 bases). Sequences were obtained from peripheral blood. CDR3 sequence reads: CASSLGSGDTQYF. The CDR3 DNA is TGTGCCAGCAGCTTAGGCTCGGGGGATACGCAGTATTTT.